The 28 T cell receptor beta chains given below trace back to one sample, sequenced in a study of glioma-infiltrating T cells. TCR alpha and beta CDR3 regions were amplified from RNA using iRepertoire nested multiplex PCR. TCRdb used MiXCR to reprocess the multiplex PCR reads, holding one entry per CDR3 protein. The table has 100,000 to 150,000 distinct CDR3 sequences, more than 20% seen once. The sample taken for sequencing was glioma tissue, nonneoplastic brain tissue, or PBMCs (not recorded which). The receptors originated from a human donor with low-grade glioma or glioblastoma, undergoing nonglioma brain surgery, or in good health (not recorded which).

This clonotype was seen only once. The chain carries TRBV30 and TRBJ2-1, with D unresolved. Germline V gene data show CDR1 as GTSNPN and CDR2 as SVGIG (reference sequence). The CDR3 length is 14 residues. V lost 6 bases, J lost 0 bases, and 12 bases lay in between. This chain's CDR3 is CACPTSSSYNEQFF. DNA of the CDR3: TGTGCCTGTCCAACGTCGAGCTCCTACAATGAGCAGTTCTTC. Looking up the rest from reference TRBV30 and TRBJ2-1 gives the full variable domain: SQTIHQWPATLVQPVGSPLSLECTVEGTSNPNLYWYRQAAGRGLQLLFYSVGIGQISSEVPQNLSASRPQDRQFILSSKKLLLSDSGFYLCACPTSSSYNEQFFGPGTRLTVL.

To note about this clonotype: A much bigger clone sits one base away, suggesting this may be a read error. The chain uses TRBV7-2 and TRBJ2-3; 12 bases align to TRBD2. With 4 bases clipped from V and 5 bases from J, the junction kept 10 bases outside the gene matches. The CDR3 length is 17 residues. CDR1 SGHTA and CDR2 FQGNSA come from the germline V gene. CDR3 protein: CASSSTSSGRGQDTQYF. In DNA form, the CDR3 reads TGTGCCAGCAGCTCTACTTCTAGCGGGAGGGGTCAAGATACGCAGTATTTT.

Of note for this clonotype: This could be a read error, since a much larger clone is one nucleotide away. The chain is built from TRBV6-1 and TRBJ2-7; D is ambiguous. The germline V gene has CDR1 MNHNS and CDR2 SASEGT. Trimming left V 6 bases short and J 5 bases short, with 11 bases between. The CDR3 totals 12 residues. The CDR3 loop reads CASSPELNEQYF. CDR3 DNA sequence: TGTGCCAGCAGCCCCGAGTTGAACGAGCAGTACTTC.

Concerning this clonotype itself: A much larger clone lies one base from this, so it may be a read error. J is TRBJ2-7 and V is TRBV6-1, with no clear D. The CDR3 sequence is 14 residues long. The V gene lost 5 bases and the J gene lost 2 bases, with 13 bases spanning the gap. Germline V gene lookup returns CDR1 MNHNS and CDR2 SASEGT. The CDR3 nucleotides are TGTGCCAGCAGTAATAAGAGTAGAACCTACGAGCAGTACTTC. Its translation: CASSNKSRTYEQYF.

In this sample, this clonotype turned up many times. V usage is TRBV28 and J usage is TRBJ1-1, with D possibly TRBD1 on 5 matching bases. This CDR3 is 13 amino acids long. V was pared by 6 bases and J by 1 base, with 9 bases between. Germline CDR1 and CDR2: MDHEN and SYDVKM. CDR3 coding DNA: TGTGCCAGCAGCTCGCAGGGGAACACTGAAGCTTTCTTT. It yields the protein CASSSQGNTEAFF.

This clonotype showed up many times. The chain uses TRBV7-2 and TRBJ2-7, with TRBD1 matching over 11 bases. The CDR3 is 14 residues long. The V gene end was trimmed by 1 base and the J gene end by 6 bases; junction bases not matched to a gene: 2. The V gene's germline CDR1 is SGHTA and CDR2 FQGNSA. CDR3 residues: CASSLEGQGGEQYF. In DNA form, the CDR3 reads TGTGCCAGCAGCTTAGAGGGACAGGGGGGCGAGCAGTACTTC.

The sample holds many counts of this clonotype. The rearrangement links TRBV6-1 to TRBJ1-5; 9 positions match TRBD1. With 8 bases clipped from V and 3 bases from J, the junction kept 8 bases outside the gene matches. Per the germline V gene, CDR1 is MNHNS and CDR2 is SASEGT. CDR3 size: 15 residues. The CDR3 DNA follows: TGTGCCAGCCGACGCACAGGGGGCGACAATCAGCCCCAGCATTTT. Translated: CASRRTGGDNQPQHF.

At least ten counts were recorded for this clonotype. The rearrangement links TRBV25-1 to TRBJ2-7; D may correspond to TRBD1 or TRBD2 (5 bases each). With 4 bases removed from V and 4 bases from J, the gap between germline ends came to 14 bases. Germline loops: CDR1 MGHDK, CDR2 SYGVNS. There are 14 residues in the CDR3. The CDR3 coding sequence is TGTGCCAGCAGTGTTCGAGGGGCTGGTTACGAGCAGTACTTC. Protein: CASSVRGAGYEQYF.

Remarks on this clonotype: A read error may be the cause here, since a much bigger clone is one base away. The chain carries TRBV4-1 and TRBJ1-4, with TRBD1 as a possible D gene (6 bases). The CDR3 contains 14 residues. Germline CDR1 MGHRA, CDR2 YSYEKL. Trimming pared 6 bases from V and 5 bases from J, leaving 13 bases between. The CDR3 DNA sequence: TGCGCCAGCAGACGTAAACAGGGAAATGAAAAACTGTTTTTT. Residues: CASRRKQGNEKLFF.

This clonotype was detected ten times or more. The chain uses TRBV20-1 and TRBJ2-5; D perhaps matches TRBD1 (5 bases). Trimming pared 0 bases from V and 4 bases from J, leaving 15 bases between. Germline V CDR1 and CDR2: DFQATT, SNEGSKA (reference sequence). This CDR3 is 15 amino acids long. This CDR3 reads CSARDFGTGVETQYF. The CDR3 region has the DNA TGCAGTGCTAGAGATTTTGGCACAGGAGTAGAGACCCAGTACTTC.

This clonotype was detected a few times. It may be a read error: a sequence one base away is much more abundant. The J gene is TRBJ1-2, the V gene TRBV6-1; D possibly corresponds to TRBD1 (6 bases). Germline V gene sequence: CDR1 MNHNS, CDR2 SASEGT. This CDR3 has 13 amino acids. The CDR3: CARRPTGNYGYTF. For the CDR3, the DNA is TGTGCCCGCAGACCCACAGGGAACTATGGCTACACCTTC.

Many counts were recorded for this clonotype. The chain employs TRBV12-3 or TRBV12-4 and TRBJ2-7; D unclear. V lost 5 bases, J lost 5 bases, and 7 bases lay in between. This CDR3 spans 11 amino acids. The CDR3 loop reads CASSRLNEQYF. DNA for the CDR3: TGTGCCAGCAGTCGTCTTAACGAGCAGTACTTC.

The rearrangement links TRBV18 to TRBJ1-2, with 9 bases lining up with TRBD1. Per the germline V gene, CDR1 is KGHSH and CDR2 is LQKENI. Germline trimming cut 4 bases from V and 2 bases from J; bases unmatched to any gene: 5. This CDR3 has 15 residues. Here the CDR3 DNA reads TGTGCCAGCTCACGTCCCGGGACAGGGAACTATGGCTACACCTTC. Its protein product is CASSRPGTGNYGYTF.

This clonotype was recorded at least ten times. The V gene is TRBV7-9, the J gene TRBJ2-7, with D perhaps TRBD1 (8 bases). CDR3 length: 15 amino acids. Germline CDR1 SEHNR, CDR2 FQNEAQ (reference sequence). Trimming took 5 bases from V and 4 from J, leaving 18 bases between them. As DNA, the CDR3 is TGTGCCAGCAGCCGAACCACAGGGGGGGGGTACGAGCAGTACTTC. It encodes CASSRTTGGGYEQYF.

This clonotype was seen repeatedly, ten times or more. The chain has TRBV6-1 and TRBJ2-7, with 7 bases aligning to TRBD1. V dropped 3 bases and J dropped 4; count of bases not matched to a gene: 3. Germline assignment: CDR1 MNHNS and CDR2 SASEGT. The CDR3 is made up of 13 amino acids. DNA for the CDR3: TGTGCCAGCAGTGAGGGACAGAAATACGAGCAGTACTTC. It translates to CASSEGQKYEQYF.

This clonotype occurred a few times. The J gene is TRBJ1-5, the V gene TRBV9; weak D call: TRBD1 (5 bases). This CDR3 has 13 amino acids. Trimming cost V 3 bases and J 5 bases, with 9 bases left between them. Germline V CDR1 and CDR2: SGDLS, YYNGEE. The CDR3 bases are TGTGCCAGCAGCGCTACGACAGATCAGCCCCAGCATTTT. It translates to CASSATTDQPQHF.

In this sample, this clonotype turned up many times. V usage is TRBV28 and J usage is TRBJ2-4; possible D gene TRBD1, 7 bases. The CDR3 has 16 residues. V was pared by 1 base and J by 4 bases, with 14 bases between. Germline assignment: CDR1 MDHEN and CDR2 SYDVKM. The CDR3 spells CASSLSGGLEKNIQYF. The CDR3 nucleotides are TGTGCCAGCAGTTTATCAGGGGGACTTGAAAAAAACATTCAGTACTTC.

CDR3 protein: CASTGRDGPNTEAFF. The CDR3 bases are TGTGCCAGCACAGGGAGGGACGGCCCCAACACTGAAGCTTTCTTT. The V call is TRBV6-1, the J call TRBJ1-1, with D perhaps TRBD1 (5 bases). V was pared by 7 bases and J by 2 bases, with 17 bases between. This CDR3 region has 15 residues. Germline lookup yields CDR1 MNHNS and CDR2 SASEGT.

This clonotype was recorded many times. This chain connects TRBV15 to TRBJ1-2, with D maybe TRBD1 (6 bases). The germline CDR1 and CDR2 sequences are LNHNV and YYDKDF (reference sequence). V was pared by 1 base and J by 7 bases, with 7 bases between. The length of the CDR3 is 12 residues. The CDR3 protein is CATSRVTGGYTF. CDR3 DNA sequence: TGTGCCACCAGCAGAGTGACAGGTGGCTACACCTTC.

The rearrangement links TRBV5-6 to TRBJ1-1; perhaps TRBD1 as D (5 bases). The germline gives CDR1 SGHDT, CDR2 YYEEEE. The CDR3 covers 14 residues. V lost 0 bases and J lost 1, with 7 bases in between. The DNA for the CDR3 is TGTGCCAGCAGCTTGGCAGGGCCGAACACTGAAGCTTTCTTT. Its protein is CASSLAGPNTEAFF.

This clonotype was picked up many times. The chain is built from TRBV6-1 and TRBJ2-3; 13 bases are a match to TRBD2. CDR1 and CDR2 from the germline V gene are MNHNS and SASEGT. CDR3 size: 18 residues. The V gene end was trimmed by 6 bases and the J gene end by 4 bases; junction bases not matched to a gene: 13. CDR3 coding DNA: TGTGCCAGCAGGACCTCCCCCGGACTAGCGGGAGTATCAGATACGCAGTATTTT. Translated: CASRTSPGLAGVSDTQYF.

This clonotype was counted ten times or more. CDR3 sequence reads: CASTFTQGYTQYF. The CDR3 nucleotides are TGTGCCAGCACTTTTACTCAGGGATATACGCAGTATTTT. This chain joins TRBV12-3 or TRBV12-4 and TRBJ2-3; a weak D match, TRBD1 (5 bases). V gave up 7 bases and J gave up 7 bases, with 15 bases separating them. There are 13 residues in the CDR3.

On this clonotype itself: Germline is not matched at one junction end, which may reflect a read error. The rearrangement uses TRBV20-1 and TRBJ1-5, with D unclear. Germline assignment: CDR1 DFQATT and CDR2 SNEGSKA (reference sequence). This CDR3 has 14 residues. The CDR3 bases are TGCAATGCCAGAGCAGGAGATAGCAACCAGCCCCAGCATTTT. It is translated as CNARAGDSNQPQHF.

This clonotype was picked up many times. This chain links TRBV19 with TRBJ2-7; tentatively, D is TRBD2 (5 bases). The CDR3 runs 14 residues. V lost 3 bases and J 5 bases, leaving 14 bases between the germline ends. CDR1 is LNHDA, CDR2 SQIVND, per germline (reference sequence). The CDR3 DNA sequence: TGTGCCAGTAGTATTGCTAGTGGGAGTGACGAGCAGTACTTC. This translates into CASSIASGSDEQYF.

V is TRBV5-4 and J is TRBJ1-5; no definite D call. V was cut by 0 bases and J by 0 bases, with 13 bases left in between. Germline CDR1 reads SGHNT; CDR2 reads YYREEE (reference sequence). The CDR3 extends over 17 amino acids. CDR3: CASSLVDTEYSNQPQHF. The CDR3 nucleotides read TGTGCCAGCAGCTTGGTTGATACAGAATATAGCAATCAGCCCCAGCATTTT.

In this sample, this clonotype turned up many times. The junction departs from germline at one end; a sequencing error may be responsible. This chain's CDR3 is CSVEEGGVGVF. Written as DNA, the CDR3 is TGCAGCGTTGAAGAGGGTGGGGTGGGGGTCTTC. The V and J genes are TRBV29-1 and TRBJ1-2; tentative D call: TRBD1 (5 bases). CDR1 and CDR2 (germline): SQVTM, ANQGSEA. The CDR3 covers 11 residues.

This clonotype has a count of ten or more. The genes are TRBV19 and TRBJ2-7; maybe TRBD1 (5 bases). Trimming took off 3 bases at V and 7 bases at J, with 13 bases between the two ends. This CDR3 comprises 13 residues. Germline CDR1 reads LNHDA; CDR2 reads SQIVND (reference sequence). The CDR3 region is CASSIIQAREQYF. DNA for the CDR3: TGTGCCAGTAGTATCATACAGGCTCGGGAGCAGTACTTC.

This clonotype was detected only a few times. A clone one base away is much larger, so this may be a read error. The chain joins TRBV28 to TRBJ2-7; D is perhaps TRBD1 or TRBD2 (5 bases each). Trimming removed 8 bases at V and 6 bases at J, with 14 bases between. The CDR3 consists of 12 residues. CDR1 and CDR2 (germline): MDHEN, SYDVKM. The CDR3 DNA follows: TGTGCCAGCGCTGACGGGACCTGCGAGCAGTACTTC. Its protein is CASADGTCEQYF.